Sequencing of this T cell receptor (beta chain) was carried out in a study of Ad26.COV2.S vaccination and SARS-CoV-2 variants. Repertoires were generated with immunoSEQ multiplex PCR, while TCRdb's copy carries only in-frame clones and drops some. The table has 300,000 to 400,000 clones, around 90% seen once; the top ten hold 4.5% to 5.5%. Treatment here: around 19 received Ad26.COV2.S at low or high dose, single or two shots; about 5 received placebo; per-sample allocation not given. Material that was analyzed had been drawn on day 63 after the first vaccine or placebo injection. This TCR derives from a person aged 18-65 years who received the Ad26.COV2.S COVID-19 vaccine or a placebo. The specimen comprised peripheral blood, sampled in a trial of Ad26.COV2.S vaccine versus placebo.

Written as DNA, the CDR3 is TGCGCCAGCAGCCAAGCCCCCCTAGGATTGTACGAGCAGTACTTC. Its translation is CASSQAPLGLYEQYF. This sequence joins TRBV4-1 and TRBJ2-7; D is ambiguous. Trimming left V 1 base short and J 4 bases short, with 14 bases between. Per the germline V gene, CDR1 is MGHRA and CDR2 is YSYEKL. The length of the CDR3 is 15 residues.